This T cell receptor (beta chain) was found in a study of cytomegalovirus exposure and HLA in healthy donors. Produced via immunoSEQ multiplex PCR; TCRdb's table is partial and in-frame only. Among approximately 200,000 clones listed, about 91% were seen once. This CDR3 region has 15 residues. Germline CDR1 is MDHEN and CDR2 is SYDVKM. Trimming cost V 4 bases and J 5 bases; bases outside gene matches: 8. The chain is built from TRBV28 and TRBJ2-5, with 9 bases fitting TRBD1. The TCR sequence derives from a woman between 18 and 29 years old in good health and CMV-seronegative. The sample was PBMCs. CDR3 region: CASSSLGTGLETQYF. As DNA, the CDR3 is TGTGCCAGCAGTTCCCTCGGGACAGGGCTTGAGACCCAGTACTTC.